Listed below are T cell receptor beta chains from one sample, sequenced in a study of blood T cell repertoires in COVID-19. TCRdb keeps only in-frame clones here, not all; method: immunoSEQ multiplex PCR. The data hold roughly 230,000 clones, with roughly 88% observed a single time. The sequenced material came from peripheral blood. These receptors were taken from a man between 40 and 49 years old with acute or convalescent COVID-19. Each CDR3 is given with its conserved first and last residue. The order of the fields is CDR3 DNA, CDR3 protein, clone size, J gene, V gene, D gene. A D gene is named only where the DNA matches it firmly. Not every row has a clone size; where given, it reads once, few, many or a size class.

cdr3_nt: TGCGCCAGCAGCATCGGGAGCGAGCAGTACTTC; cdr3_aa: CASSIGSEQYF; clone_size: -; j_call: TRBJ2-7; v_call: TRBV5-1; d_call: -
cdr3_nt: TGCGCCAGCAGCTTGGGTGACAGGGGGCGGAACACTGAAGCTTTCTTT; cdr3_aa: CASSLGDRGRNTEAFF; clone_size: few; j_call: TRBJ1-1; v_call: TRBV5-1; d_call: TRBD1
cdr3_nt: TGCGCCAGCAGTGACGGGACAGGGACAAGGATGGGCTATGGCTACACCTTC; cdr3_aa: CASSDGTGTRMGYGYTF; clone_size: -; j_call: TRBJ1-2; v_call: TRBV10-1; d_call: TRBD1
cdr3_nt: TGTGCCAGCAGCGTGGCGGAGGGCCTTTACGAGCAGTACTTC; cdr3_aa: CASSVAEGLYEQYF; clone_size: -; j_call: TRBJ2-7; v_call: TRBV9; d_call: -
cdr3_nt: TGTGCCAGCAGCGGGCAACATAGCAATCAGCCCCAGCATTTT; cdr3_aa: CASSGQHSNQPQHF; clone_size: -; j_call: TRBJ1-5; v_call: TRBV9; d_call: -
cdr3_nt: TGTGCCAGCAGCCTAAAGCGGGAGACAGATACGCAGTATTTT; cdr3_aa: CASSLKRETDTQYF; clone_size: -; j_call: TRBJ2-3; v_call: TRBV5-6; d_call: TRBD2
cdr3_nt: TGTGCCAGCTCAACCGGGACAGGGGACGAGACCCAGTACTTC; cdr3_aa: CASSTGTGDETQYF; clone_size: -; j_call: TRBJ2-5; v_call: TRBV18; d_call: TRBD1
cdr3_nt: TGTGCCTGGGTACAGGGGCCGAATTCACCCCTCCACTTT; cdr3_aa: CAWVQGPNSPLHF; clone_size: -; j_call: TRBJ1-6; v_call: TRBV30; d_call: TRBD1
cdr3_nt: TGTGCCAGCAGCTCTCCAGGACTAGCAGATTCCTACGAGCAGTACTTC; cdr3_aa: CASSSPGLADSYEQYF; clone_size: -; j_call: TRBJ2-7; v_call: TRBV7-7; d_call: TRBD2
cdr3_nt: TGTGCCAGCAGCGGGGGACTAGCGGGGAGATACAATGAGCAGTTCTTC; cdr3_aa: CASSGGLAGRYNEQFF; clone_size: -; j_call: TRBJ2-1; v_call: TRBV5-4; d_call: TRBD2
cdr3_nt: TGCGCCAGCAGCCAGCGTGGACAGGGGAGTGCTGGCTACACCTTC; cdr3_aa: CASSQRGQGSAGYTF; clone_size: -; j_call: TRBJ1-2; v_call: TRBV4-3; d_call: TRBD1
cdr3_nt: TGCGCCAGCAAGATTCTAGAAGAAAAACTGTTTTTT; cdr3_aa: CASKILEEKLFF; clone_size: -; j_call: TRBJ1-4; v_call: TRBV10-1; d_call: -
cdr3_nt: TGTGCCAGCAGCGCGACTAGCGGAGCTCCTAGGGAGACCCAGTACTTC; cdr3_aa: CASSATSGAPRETQYF; clone_size: -; j_call: TRBJ2-5; v_call: TRBV11-2; d_call: TRBD2
cdr3_nt: TGTGCCAGCAGCTTAGGCTCGGGCGGGAGAGCGACCGGGGAGCTGTTTTTT; cdr3_aa: CASSLGSGGRATGELFF; clone_size: -; j_call: TRBJ2-2; v_call: TRBV13; d_call: TRBD2
cdr3_nt: TGTGCCAGCAGCTTATTTCGGGGTGGACAGAGTTCACCCCTCCACTTT; cdr3_aa: CASSLFRGGQSSPLHF; clone_size: -; j_call: TRBJ1-6; v_call: TRBV7-8; d_call: -
cdr3_nt: TGTGCCAGTAGGCCAGGACACGGGGAGCTGTTTTTT; cdr3_aa: CASRPGHGELFF; clone_size: -; j_call: TRBJ2-2; v_call: TRBV19; d_call: -
cdr3_nt: TGTGCCAGCAGCCTAACAGACGGCACTGAAGCTTTCTTT; cdr3_aa: CASSLTDGTEAFF; clone_size: -; j_call: TRBJ1-1; v_call: TRBV14; d_call: -
cdr3_nt: TGTGCCAGCAGCTCCCCGGGACAAAGAAGAGAGACCCAGTACTTC; cdr3_aa: CASSSPGQRRETQYF; clone_size: -; j_call: TRBJ2-5; v_call: TRBV5-4; d_call: -
cdr3_nt: TGTGCCACCAGCAGACCCCGGACAGGTGAAAGTCGCTACACCTTC; cdr3_aa: CATSRPRTGESRYTF; clone_size: -; j_call: TRBJ1-2; v_call: TRBV15; d_call: TRBD1